This entry features one TCR beta chain sequence. This sample was taken from a study of blood T cell repertoires in COVID-19. Germline CDR1 is LGHDT and CDR2 is YNNKEL (reference sequence). V dropped 3 bases and J dropped 4; count of bases not matched to a gene: 8. This CDR3 comprises 16 residues. Sequenced by immunoSEQ multiplex PCR; TCRdb stores in-frame clones only, minus some. This table has some 280,000 clones, around 89% appearing once. The source material was peripheral blood. The chain combines TRBV3-1 (or the pseudogene TRBV3-2) with TRBJ2-1, with 8 bases fitting TRBD2. The TCR comes from a woman aged 60-75 years with acute or convalescent COVID-19. CDR3 amino acids: CASSHASGYSYNEQFF. The DNA of the CDR3 is TGTGCCAGCAGCCATGCTAGCGGGTATTCGTACAATGAGCAGTTCTTC.